Listed below are T cell receptor beta chains from one sample, sequenced in a study of PD-1 blockade in classical Hodgkin lymphoma. Profiled with immunoSEQ multiplex PCR; TCRdb holds only in-frame clones, not every one. The data show about 44,000 clones, 60% to 70% seen once. Specimen: peripheral blood mononuclear cells (PBMCs), collected before the fourth cycle of nivolumab. The source of these receptors is a human donor with classical Hodgkin lymphoma. Each CDR3 is given with its conserved first and last residue. A D gene is named only where the DNA matches it firmly. Not all rows give a size; the values are once, few, many and, for expanded clones, a class.

clone_size,j_call,d_call,v_call,cdr3_aa,cdr3_nt
medium-sized,TRBJ2-7,TRBD2,TRBV27,CASSLGIAGVPYEQYF,TGTGCCAGCAGTTTGGGGATAGCGGGGGTCCCCTACGAGCAGTACTTC
NA,TRBJ2-4,NA,TRBV6-5,CASTGYGDIQYF,TGTGCCAGCACGGGGTACGGGGACATTCAGTACTTC
NA,TRBJ2-3,NA,TRBV6-5,CASSVTGEGTDTQYF,TGTGCCAGCAGTGTTACAGGGGAGGGCACAGATACGCAGTATTTT
NA,TRBJ2-7,NA,TRBV7-3,CASSSYVDYEQYF,TGTGCCAGCAGCTCCTACGTGGACTACGAGCAGTACTTC
NA,TRBJ2-5,NA,TRBV7-9,CASSLEVVHETQYF,TGTGCCAGCAGCTTAGAGGTCGTCCACGAGACCCAGTACTTC
NA,TRBJ2-5,NA,TRBV28,CASHWADGGPRQETQYF,TGTGCCAGCCACTGGGCAGACGGGGGACCTCGCCAAGAGACCCAGTACTTC
NA,TRBJ1-5,TRBD1,TRBV19,CASSTNRDRGNQPQHF,TGTGCCAGTAGTACCAACCGGGACAGGGGTAATCAGCCCCAGCATTTT
NA,TRBJ2-7,NA,TRBV30,CAWIKRTGYEQYF,TGTGCCTGGATCAAGAGGACGGGATACGAGCAGTACTTC
NA,TRBJ2-7,TRBD2,TRBV5-1,CASSKGLAGLYEQYF,TGCGCCAGCAGCAAGGGACTAGCGGGCCTCTACGAGCAGTACTTC
NA,TRBJ2-1,TRBD2,TRBV4-3,CASSQDSDGLAGRSAYNEQFF,TGCGCCAGCAGCCAAGATTCCGATGGACTAGCGGGGAGGAGTGCCTACAATGAGCAGTTCTTC
NA,TRBJ1-5,NA,TRBV10-3,CAIRADQWQPQHF,TGTGCCATCAGGGCTGACCAGTGGCAGCCCCAGCATTTT
NA,TRBJ1-6,TRBD1,TRBV4-3,CASSRQGNDNSPLHF,TGCGCCAGCAGCCGACAGGGGAACGATAATTCACCCCTCCACTTT
NA,TRBJ1-5,NA,TRBV5-6,CASSLRRGWDQPQHF,TGTGCCAGCAGCTTGCGCAGGGGATGGGATCAGCCCCAGCATTTT
NA,TRBJ1-6,NA,TRBV7-9,CASSEQGLGNSPLHF,TGTGCCAGCAGCGAACAGGGCCTAGGTAATTCACCCCTCCACTTT
many,TRBJ1-3,TRBD1,TRBV25-1,CASSVGTGVGNTIYF,TGTGCCAGCAGTGTCGGGACAGGGGTAGGAAACACCATATATTTT
NA,TRBJ1-2,TRBD1,TRBV28,CASTPRTGIGNYGYTF,TGTGCCAGCACCCCGCGGACAGGGATCGGGAACTATGGCTACACCTTC